This T cell receptor (delta chain) was profiled in a study of Vδ1+ human thymocytes (dated by TCRdb to 2016 to 2019). As for the study more broadly: mRNA-level TRG and TRD CDR3 repertoires of highly purified Vdelta1+ thymocytes from young children were characterised as a data resource. The multiplex-based CDR3 amplicon strategy had previously been validated against 5'RACE-based CDR3 amplicon generation methods.

With respect to this clone: This receptor's antigen is unknown. No per-base quality is available; no much larger clone lies one base away.

General study outcomes and caveats: In contrast to oligoclonal peripheral blood repertoires, thymic TRG and TRD repertoires appeared to be highly polyclonal with Gaussian CDR3 length distributions. No clustering by age or sex was observed, so analyses did not stratify donors by these variables. Because unexpected Vdelta2 sequences could lead to misinterpretation of bulk repertoire data, the authors recommended using highly purified populations and single-cell validation. Despite high sort purity, approximately 19% of thymic TRD sequences were Vdelta2 (and few Vdelta3), unlike peripheral blood Vdelta1+ controls. Many TRG clonotypes were shared between donors (up to roughly 6.9x10^3), whereas TRD repertoires were essentially private (max about 100 shared).

Thymic samples were depleted of alphabeta T cells, then CD3+ TCRVdelta1+ TCRVdelta2- thymocytes were FACS-sorted. The purity of the sorted Vdelta1+ thymocytes was between roughly 98% and 99.6%. The thymic specimens were obtained from under 10 paediatric patients, aged about 5 days to 15 months, who were having corrective cardiac surgery. Thymic tissue was dispersed and mononuclear cells isolated on a Histopaque-1077 density gradient. The staining antibodies were anti-TCRVdelta1 clone TS8.2, anti-TCRVdelta2 clone B6, anti-CD3 clone HIT3a and anti-TCRalphabeta clone IP26. RNA extraction was performed with the RNeasy mini kit, and reverse transcription was done with Superscript III. CDR3 amplicons were generated by multiplex PCR with pooled V-gene forward primers and a constant-region reverse primer carrying Illumina adaptor overhangs. After gel purification, the amplicons were indexed with Nextera index primers during around 8 additional PCR cycles and then purified using AMPure XP beads. Sequencing of libraries was performed on an Illumina MiSeq using paired-end 250 bp reads, dual indexing and an approximately 22% PhiX spike-in. From the authors' description of their analysis: Read quality was checked with FastQC, and TRG read pairs were merged using ea-utils fastq-join. Sequences were annotated with IMGT/HighV-QUEST, keeping only productive sequences with unambiguous V-gene assignment; clonotypes were defined by identical CDR3 sequence. Downstream analysis used VDJtools 1.1.1, tcR 2.2.3, Treemap and vegan Shannon diversity in R 3.4.4. The public reads were reprocessed by TCRdb using CATT, and rows of matching DNA were later combined. The V and J calls and clone size are TCRdb's, not the authors'. This sample comprises about 75,000 delta-chain clones, around 35% of them detected only once. The ten largest clones represent approximately 0.3% of the sample.

The germline V gene supplies CDR1 TSWWSYY and CDR2 QGS. V lost 7 bases and J lost 0 bases, and the count of bases not matched to a germline gene is 28. From the cysteine up to the phenylalanine, the CDR3 has a length of 23 residues. Of all the DNA, just the CDR3 is kept, 69 bases in frame from base 1. This TCR was recovered from a boy in the first two years of life who had congenital heart surgery. The material sequenced was Vdelta1+ gamma-delta thymocytes from the thymus. The label giving this sample's cell subset or site can be read as: FACS-sorted CD3+ TCRalphabeta- TCRVdelta1+ TCRVdelta2- thymocytes. This chain joins TRDV1 to TRDJ1; TRDD3 fits 11 bases in the junction. The CDR3 region has the sequence CALAFRVIPYWGIGKLYTDKLIF. The DNA is as follows: TGTGCTCTTGCGTTTCGAGTGATCCCGTACTGGGGGATAGGAAAACTTTACACCGATAAACTCATCTTT.